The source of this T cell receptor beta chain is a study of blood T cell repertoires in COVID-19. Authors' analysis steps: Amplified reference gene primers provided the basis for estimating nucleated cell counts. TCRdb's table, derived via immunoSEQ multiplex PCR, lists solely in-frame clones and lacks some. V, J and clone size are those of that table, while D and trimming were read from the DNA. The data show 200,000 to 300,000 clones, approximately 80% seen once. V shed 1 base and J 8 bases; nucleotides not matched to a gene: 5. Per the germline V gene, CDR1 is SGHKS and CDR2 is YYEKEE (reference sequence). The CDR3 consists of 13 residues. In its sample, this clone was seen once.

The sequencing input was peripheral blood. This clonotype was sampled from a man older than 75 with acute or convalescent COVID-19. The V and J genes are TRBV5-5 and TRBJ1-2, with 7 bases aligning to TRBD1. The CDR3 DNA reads TGTGCCAGCAGCTTGAGGACAGGTAAGGGCTACACCTTC. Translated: CASSLRTGKGYTF.